This TCR beta chain was identified during a study of T cells in Graves' hyperthyroidism and ophthalmopathy. Study information: Peripheral blood draws took place at initial diagnosis, ahead of any treatment.

This CDR3 is 13 amino acids long. Trimming took 5 bases from V and 3 from J, leaving 14 bases between them. Germline V gene sequence: CDR1 DFQATT, CDR2 SNEGSKA (reference sequence). Study results and caveats: The model made its ophthalmopathy prediction, and onset followed a median around six months later. Blood shared most expanded thyroid clonotypes above 0.001.

This clonotype was recorded many times. The antigen is undetermined. The source material, RNA transcripts, was used to amplify TCR beta CDR3 regions. When the TCR CDR3 underwent first-round RT-PCR, the HTBI primer set was used. In TCRdb, the multiplex PCR reads were re-called with MiXCR into one record per CDR3 protein. Here the sample spans 480,000 or so distinct CDR3 sequences, over 13% being singletons. Patients aged 18 to 65 had newly diagnosed hyperthyroidism that had lasted under 2 months. The V gene is TRBV20-1, the J gene TRBJ2-7, with D perhaps matching TRBD1 (6 bases). The sequenced sample consisted of blood. This TCR was recovered from a woman under 30 with Graves' hyperthyroidism. The CDR3 spells CSASSDRHYEQYF. The CDR3 coding sequence is TGCAGTGCTTCTTCGGACAGACACTACGAGCAGTACTTC.